The rows below give T cell receptor beta chains drawn from one sample of a study of T-cell memory formation after mild COVID-19. TCRdb redid the calling of the 5' RACE reads with MiXCR, one entry per CDR3 protein. The sample holds under 600,000 distinct CDR3 sequences, 20% to 25% seen once. Material for sequencing was PBMCs or a T cell subset sorted from them (not recorded which). These receptors came from an adult woman who had mild COVID-19 (a few samples of this study predate the infection). Cell type and time point are not known. Both conserved end residues are part of each CDR3. The D gene is left open where the match is weak. A clone size is listed for some rows: how often the clone was seen (once, few, many), or a class if it is expanded.

>-|TRBV28|TRBD1|TRBJ1-5
TGTGCCAGCAGTCCGCTAAGACAGGGAAGGAATCAGCCCCAGCATTTT
CASSPLRQGRNQPQHF
>few|TRBV6-1|TRBD2|TRBJ2-4
TGTGCCAGCAGTGAAATTGGCGGGAGAGGGAAAAACATTCAGTACTTC
CASSEIGGRGKNIQYF
>-|TRBV12-3/TRBV12-4|-|TRBJ1-2
TGTGCCAGCAGTTTAGAGTACAGGGACTATGGCTACACCTTC
CASSLEYRDYGYTF
>-|TRBV11-2|-|TRBJ2-1
TGTGCCAGCAGCGGGAGGTACTACAATGAGCAGTTCTTC
CASSGRYYNEQFF
>-|TRBV5-1|-|TRBJ1-2
TGCGCCAGCAGCTTGGCTGTGATCTATGGCTACACCTTC
CASSLAVIYGYTF
>few|TRBV6-1|-|TRBJ2-2
TGTGCCAGCAGTATAGCCAGGGGCAGCGGCACCGGGGAGCTGTTTTTT
CASSIARGSGTGELFF
>-|TRBV11-2|TRBD2|TRBJ2-7
TGTGCCAGCAGCTACGGGACTAGCGGGAGTTTTGGGTACGAGCAGTACTTC
CASSYGTSGSFGYEQYF
>-|TRBV19|TRBD2|TRBJ2-1
TGTGCCAGTAGTACAAGACTAGCGGGGATATACAATGAGCAGTTCTTC
CASSTRLAGIYNEQFF
>-|TRBV18|-|TRBJ2-5
TGTGCCAGCTCACCACCGGGCAGGCCTCAAGAGACCCAGTACTTC
CASSPPGRPQETQYF
>few|TRBV9|-|TRBJ2-5
TGTGCCAGCAGCGTAGAGGGGTTAGGAGAGACCCAGTACTTC
CASSVEGLGETQYF
>-|TRBV15|-|TRBJ1-5
TGTGCCACCAGCAGAGATCCAAAGCCGGGCGCCCATTTT
CATSRDPKPGAHF
>many|TRBV6-2/TRBV6-3|-|TRBJ2-6
TGTGCCAGCAGTTACTCGAGCTCTGGGGCCAACGTCCTGACTTTC
CASSYSSSGANVLTF
>-|TRBV12-3/TRBV12-4|-|TRBJ1-4
TGTGCCAGCAGTGACCGGGGGGTTTCAAATGAAAAACTGTTTTTT
CASSDRGVSNEKLFF
>few|TRBV6-5|-|TRBJ1-1
TGTGCCACCCTCTTCCCACCCGGGGGCAGGGGCGACACTGAAGCTTTCTTT
CATLFPPGGRGDTEAFF
>-|TRBV5-1|TRBD1|TRBJ2-1
TGCGCCAGCAGGGGACCGGGACAGGACAATGAGCAGTTCTTC
CASRGPGQDNEQFF
>-|TRBV24-1|TRBD1|TRBJ2-1
TGTGCCACCAGTGTTCTCTCAGGGGGCCATGAGCAGTTCTTC
CATSVLSGGHEQFF
>-|TRBV18|-|TRBJ2-2
TGTGCCAGCTCGGACGTTACGAACACCGGGGAGCTGTTTTTT
CASSDVTNTGELFF
>-|TRBV20-1|TRBD1|TRBJ1-2
TGCAGTGCTAGAGACCGGACAGGGTCGAGGTACGGCTACACCTTC
CSARDRTGSRYGYTF
>few|TRBV12-3/TRBV12-4|TRBD1|TRBJ2-5
TGTGCCAGCAGCATGCGACAGGGGGCTGGGAAGACCCAGTACTTC
CASSMRQGAGKTQYF
>-|TRBV4-2|TRBD1|TRBJ1-1
TGTGCCAGCAGCCAAGTACAGGGGGGGACTGAAGCTTTCTTT
CASSQVQGGTEAFF
>few|TRBV12-3/TRBV12-4|-|TRBJ2-1
TGTGCCAGCACCAGGATCTTCAATGAGCAGTTCTTC
CASTRIFNEQFF
>few|TRBV29-1|-|TRBJ2-4
TGCAGCGCCTCCGGAGGGCTGGGAGCCAAAAACATTCAGTACTTC
CSASGGLGAKNIQYF
>-|TRBV5-6|-|TRBJ2-2
TGTGCCAGCAGCTTGCCCGGTATCGGGGAGCTGTTTTTT
CASSLPGIGELFF
>few|TRBV9|TRBD1|TRBJ2-3
TGTGCCAGCAGCGACAGGGGGGCGAGCACAGATACGCAGTATTTT
CASSDRGASTDTQYF
>-|TRBV27|-|TRBJ1-2
TGTGCCAGCAGTTCTCCCCACACTGGGGGGGGCTATGGCTACACCTTC
CASSSPHTGGGYGYTF
>few|TRBV9|-|TRBJ2-1
TGTGCCAGCAGCGTAGTTCCGGGACTCCTCCTTCATAATGAGCAGTTCTTC
CASSVVPGLLLHNEQFF
>-|TRBV9|-|TRBJ2-7
TGTGCCAGCAGCGTAACATCCCACTCCTACGAGCAGTACTTC
CASSVTSHSYEQYF
>-|TRBV7-9|TRBD1|TRBJ1-5
TGTGCCAGCAGTCCCACAGGGGACGGCAATCAGCCCCAGCATTTT
CASSPTGDGNQPQHF
>many|TRBV7-2|-|TRBJ1-1
TGTGCCAGCAGCCAACGGACGGGGAACACTGAAGCTTTCTTT
CASSQRTGNTEAFF
>few|TRBV7-9|-|TRBJ2-1
TGTGCCAGCAGCAACCTAGGGTTGGGGCAGTTCTTC
CASSNLGLGQFF
>few|TRBV12-3/TRBV12-4|-|TRBJ2-7
TGTGCCAGCAGGCTGGGCCTCGCACCGGACGAGCAGTACTTC
CASRLGLAPDEQYF
>-|TRBV7-2|TRBD2|TRBJ2-1
TGTGCCAGCAGCGTCAGTGGGACTAGAAGGAATGAGCAGTTCTTC
CASSVSGTRRNEQFF
>-|TRBV6-1|-|TRBJ2-7
TGTGCCAGCAGTCAAAGCGGTGCCCCCGGTGGCGAGCAGTACTTC
CASSQSGAPGGEQYF
>few|TRBV30|-|TRBJ2-7
TGTGCCTGGAGTTTATATTCCTACGAGCAGTACTTC
CAWSLYSYEQYF
>-|TRBV21-1|-|TRBJ2-3
TGTGCCAGCAGCAAAGGTCCGACAGGTGGCACAGATACGCAGTATTTT
CASSKGPTGGTDTQYF
>-|TRBV20-1|-|TRBJ1-2
TGCAGTGCCCTGGGACCAGGGCATGGGTATGGCTACACCTTC
CSALGPGHGYGYTF
>few|TRBV12-3/TRBV12-4|TRBD1|TRBJ2-6
TGTGCCAGCAGTTTGGGACAGATAAGCTCTGGGGCCAACGTCCTGACTTTC
CASSLGQISSGANVLTF
>few|TRBV5-1|TRBD1|TRBJ1-2
TGCGCCAGCAGCTCATCGACAGGGTTGGCGGAAGGCTACACCTTC
CASSSSTGLAEGYTF